This TCR beta chain was sequenced in a study of memory CD4+ T cells and cytomegalovirus serostatus. Points from the study as a whole: Suggested: most of the CMV-linked TCR signature lies in CD4+ memory cells. Of under 200 reported CMV TCRbeta sequences, roughly 67 were found in memory CD4+ repertoires.

This clone was detected only a few times. Antigen unknown. Single viable CD3+CD4+CD8-CD45RO+ cells were sorted as the memory CD4+ T cells. Method: immunoSEQ multiplex PCR; TCRdb's copy keeps in-frame clones and lacks some. The data contain roughly 50,000 clones, roughly four fifths of them singletons. The TCR sequence derives from an adult in good health and CMV-seronegative. The sample was memory CD4+ T cells from blood.

The CDR3 DNA sequence: TGTGCCAGCAGCCCCATGGGCGGAAGGGTAACTGAAGCTTTCTTT. It translates to CASSPMGGRVTEAFF. The rearrangement links TRBV11-2 to TRBJ1-1, with unresolved D. The V end lost 5 bases, the J end lost 5 bases, and 18 bases lay between the germline ends. The CDR3 is 15 amino acids. CDR1 is SGHAT, CDR2 FQNNGV, per germline.